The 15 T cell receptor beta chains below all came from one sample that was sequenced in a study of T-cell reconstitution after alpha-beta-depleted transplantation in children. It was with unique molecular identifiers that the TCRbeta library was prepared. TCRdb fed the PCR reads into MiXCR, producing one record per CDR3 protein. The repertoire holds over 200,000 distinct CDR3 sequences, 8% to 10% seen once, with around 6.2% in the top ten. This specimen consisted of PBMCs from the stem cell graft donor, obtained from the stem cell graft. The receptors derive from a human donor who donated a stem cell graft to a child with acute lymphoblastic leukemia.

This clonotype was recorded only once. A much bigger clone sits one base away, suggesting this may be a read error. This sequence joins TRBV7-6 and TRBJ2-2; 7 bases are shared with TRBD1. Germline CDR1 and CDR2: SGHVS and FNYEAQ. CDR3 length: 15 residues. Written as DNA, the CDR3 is TGTGCCAGCAGTTCACAGGGGTCCAACATCGGGGAGCTGTTTTTT. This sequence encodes CASSSQGSNIGELFF.

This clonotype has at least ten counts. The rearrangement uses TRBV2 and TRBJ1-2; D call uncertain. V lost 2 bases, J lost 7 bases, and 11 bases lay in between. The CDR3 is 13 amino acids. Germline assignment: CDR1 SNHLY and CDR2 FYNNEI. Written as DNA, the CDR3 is TGTGCCAGCAGTGAATCCGGGGAAAGTGGCTACACCTTC. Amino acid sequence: CASSESGESGYTF.

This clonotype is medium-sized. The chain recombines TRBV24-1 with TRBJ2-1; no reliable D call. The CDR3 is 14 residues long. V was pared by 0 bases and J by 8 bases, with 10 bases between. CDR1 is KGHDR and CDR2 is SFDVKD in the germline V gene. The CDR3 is CATSDLQSVDEQFF. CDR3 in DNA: TGTGCCACCAGTGATTTGCAGAGCGTCGATGAGCAGTTCTTC.

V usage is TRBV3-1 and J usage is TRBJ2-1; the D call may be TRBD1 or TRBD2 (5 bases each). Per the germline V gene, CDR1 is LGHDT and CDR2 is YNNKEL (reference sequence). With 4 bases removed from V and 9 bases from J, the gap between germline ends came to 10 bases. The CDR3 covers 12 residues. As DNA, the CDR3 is TGTGCCAGCAGCCTCGCCGGGACTGAGCAGTTCTTC. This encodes CASSLAGTEQFF.

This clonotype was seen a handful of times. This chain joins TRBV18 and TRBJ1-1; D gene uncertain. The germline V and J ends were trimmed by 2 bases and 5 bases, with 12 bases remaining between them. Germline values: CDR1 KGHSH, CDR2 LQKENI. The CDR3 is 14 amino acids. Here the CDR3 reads CASSPVRAGTEAFF. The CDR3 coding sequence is TGTGCCAGCTCACCAGTAAGGGCGGGTACTGAAGCTTTCTTT.

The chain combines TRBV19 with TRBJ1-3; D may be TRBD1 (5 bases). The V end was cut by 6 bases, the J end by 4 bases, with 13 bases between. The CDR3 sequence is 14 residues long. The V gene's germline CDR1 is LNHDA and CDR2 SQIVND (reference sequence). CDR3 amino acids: CASRNQGGGNTIYF. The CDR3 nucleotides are TGTGCCAGTAGGAACCAGGGAGGAGGAAACACCATATATTTT.

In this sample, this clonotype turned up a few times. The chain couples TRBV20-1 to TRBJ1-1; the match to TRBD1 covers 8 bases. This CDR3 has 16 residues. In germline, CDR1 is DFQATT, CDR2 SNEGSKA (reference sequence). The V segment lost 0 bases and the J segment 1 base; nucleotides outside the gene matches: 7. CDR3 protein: CSARDPYRGWNTEAFF. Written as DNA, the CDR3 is TGCAGTGCTAGAGATCCTTACAGGGGGTGGAACACTGAAGCTTTCTTT.

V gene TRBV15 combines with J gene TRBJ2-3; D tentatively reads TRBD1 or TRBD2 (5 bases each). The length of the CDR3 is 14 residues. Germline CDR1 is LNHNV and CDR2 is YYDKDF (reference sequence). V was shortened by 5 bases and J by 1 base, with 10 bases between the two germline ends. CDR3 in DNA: TGTGCCACCAGCGACAGAGGGGGCACAGATACGCAGTATTTT. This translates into CATSDRGGTDTQYF. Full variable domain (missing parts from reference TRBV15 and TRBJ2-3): DAMVIQNPRYQVTQFGKPVTLSCSQTLNHNVMYWYQQKSSQAPKLLFHYYDKDFNNEADTPDNFQSRRPNTSFCFLDIRSPGLGDTAMYLCATSDRGGTDTQYFGPGTRLTVL.

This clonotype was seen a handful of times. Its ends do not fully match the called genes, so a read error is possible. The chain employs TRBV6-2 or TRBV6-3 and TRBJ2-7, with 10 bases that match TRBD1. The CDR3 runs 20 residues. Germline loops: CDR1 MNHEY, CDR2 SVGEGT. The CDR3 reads CASSHSGTGEGLSIPYEQYF. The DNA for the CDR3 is TGTGCCAGCAGTCACTCCGGGACAGGGGAAGGGTTAAGCATACCCTACGAGCAGTACTTC.

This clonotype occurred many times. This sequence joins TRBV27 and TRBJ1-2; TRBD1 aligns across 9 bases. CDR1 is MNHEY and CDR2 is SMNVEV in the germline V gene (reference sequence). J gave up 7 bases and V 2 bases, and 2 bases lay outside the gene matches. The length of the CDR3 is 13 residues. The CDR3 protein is CASSLTGGFGYTF. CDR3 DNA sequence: TGTGCCAGCAGTTTAACAGGGGGCTTTGGCTACACCTTC.

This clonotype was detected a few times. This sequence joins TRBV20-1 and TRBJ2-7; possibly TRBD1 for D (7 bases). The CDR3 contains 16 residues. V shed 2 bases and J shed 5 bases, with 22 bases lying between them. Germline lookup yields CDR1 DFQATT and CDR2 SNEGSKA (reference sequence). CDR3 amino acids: CSARFGGTVGPHEQYF. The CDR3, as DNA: TGCAGTGCTAGATTTGGCGGGACAGTGGGGCCGCACGAGCAGTACTTC.

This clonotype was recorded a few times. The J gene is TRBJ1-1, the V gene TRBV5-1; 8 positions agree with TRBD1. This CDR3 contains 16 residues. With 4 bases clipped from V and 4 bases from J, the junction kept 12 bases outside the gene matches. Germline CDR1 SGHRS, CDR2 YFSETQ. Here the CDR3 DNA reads TGCGCCAGCAGCCCAAATGGACAGGGTGATGGCACTGAAGCTTTCTTT. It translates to CASSPNGQGDGTEAFF.

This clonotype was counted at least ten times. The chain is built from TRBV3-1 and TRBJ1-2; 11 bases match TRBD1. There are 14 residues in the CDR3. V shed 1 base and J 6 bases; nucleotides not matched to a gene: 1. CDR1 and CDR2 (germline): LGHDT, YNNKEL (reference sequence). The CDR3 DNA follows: TGTGCCAGCAGCCAAGCGGGACAGGGGGATGGCTACACCTTC. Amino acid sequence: CASSQAGQGDGYTF.

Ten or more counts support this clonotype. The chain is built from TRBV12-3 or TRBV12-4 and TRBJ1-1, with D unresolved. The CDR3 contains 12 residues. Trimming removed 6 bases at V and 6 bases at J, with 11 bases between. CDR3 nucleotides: TGTGCCAGCAGGGAGGAGTACTCTGAAGCTTTCTTT. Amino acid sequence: CASREEYSEAFF.

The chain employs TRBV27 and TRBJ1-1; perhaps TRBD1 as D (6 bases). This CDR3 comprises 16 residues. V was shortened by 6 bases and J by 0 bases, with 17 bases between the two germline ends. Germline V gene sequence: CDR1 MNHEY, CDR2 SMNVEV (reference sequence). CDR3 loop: CASRLLTGFMNTEAFF. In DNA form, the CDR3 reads TGTGCCAGCAGGCTCCTGACAGGTTTTATGAACACTGAAGCTTTCTTT.